One sample yielded the 14 T cell receptor beta chains listed below, sequenced in a study of tumor and adjacent non-tumor tissue in lung cancer. RNA was extracted from bulk tissue without any cell sorting. More than 3 cm separated this lung sample from the edge of the tumor. A modified ARM-PCR protocol with three rounds of nested PCR amplified TCRbeta. TCRdb analysed the multiplex PCR reads with MiXCR anew, one entry per CDR3 protein. The table has more than 85,000 distinct CDR3 sequences, about 65% seen once. The sample comprised distant non-tumor lung tissue. The receptors shown here come from a man in his sixties with non-small cell lung cancer.

A word on this clonotype: The CDR3 ends on some other residue instead of the conserved phenylalanine or tryptophan, so this is likely a read error. The chain recombines TRBV12-3 or TRBV12-4 with TRBJ2-6; D may be TRBD1 (6 bases). This CDR3 has 16 residues. The DNA for the CDR3 is TGTGCCGGCAGCATGTTCAGGGGCTCTGGGGCCAACGTCCTGACTTCC. Protein: CAGSMFRGSGANVLTS.

The sample holds many counts of this clonotype. The V gene is TRBV10-3, the J gene TRBJ1-2; a possible D gene is TRBD1 (5 bases). Germline V lookup: CDR1 ENHRY, CDR2 SYGVKD. Trimming cost V 2 bases and J 6 bases, with 13 bases left between them. The length of the CDR3 is 14 residues. CDR3 amino acids: CAISEGGEGHGYTF. CDR3 coding DNA: TGTGCCATCAGTGAGGGGGGAGAGGGTCATGGCTACACCTTC.

This clonotype was recorded at least ten times. The chain couples TRBV29-1 to TRBJ2-3, with TRBD2 matching over 12 bases. Germline V lookup: CDR1 SQVTM, CDR2 ANQGSEA. The CDR3 consists of 15 residues. V shed 3 bases and J 8 bases; nucleotides not matched to a gene: 9. The CDR3 DNA follows: TGCAGCGTTGAGGCTAGCGGGGGGGCCTTGAGTACGCAGTATTTT. Protein sequence: CSVEASGGALSTQYF.

Concerning this clonotype: A much larger clone differs from this one at a single base, so this may be a read error. V is TRBV5-1 and J is TRBJ2-5, with D possibly matching TRBD2 (5 bases). Germline V gene lookup returns CDR1 SGHRS and CDR2 YFSETQ. The CDR3 totals 14 residues. CDR3 coding DNA: TGCACCAGCAGCGGTGGCTCTTTCCAAGAGACCCAGTACTTC. Its protein is CTSSGGSFQETQYF.

For this clonotype: No conserved phenylalanine or tryptophan ends this CDR3, so it is likely a read error. The chain recombines TRBV29-1 with TRBJ2-7; D may be TRBD2 (5 bases). This CDR3 contains 17 residues. V was trimmed by 0 bases and J by 0 bases, leaving 18 bases between them. Germline-derived CDR1 and CDR2 are SQVTM and ANQGSEA. In DNA form, the CDR3 reads TGCAGCGTTGAAGATCCTCGGGAAGAGCATTGCTCCTACGAGCAGTACCTC. Translated: CSVEDPREEHCSYEQYL.

This clonotype was picked up many times. This chain links TRBV29-1 with TRBJ2-1, with D possibly matching TRBD1 (5 bases). CDR1 is SQVTM, CDR2 ANQGSEA, per germline. There are 15 residues in the CDR3. V was cut by 6 bases and J by 6 bases, with 21 bases left in between. The CDR3: CSVKLQALTSNEQFF. In DNA, the CDR3 is TGCAGCGTCAAACTACAGGCCCTCACCTCCAATGAGCAGTTCTTC.

This clonotype was counted many times. This chain links TRBV6-1 with TRBJ2-1; 7 positions match TRBD1. Germline loops: CDR1 MNHNS, CDR2 SASEGT. V was clipped by 5 bases and J by 2 bases; unmatched bases: 6. CDR3 length equals 15 residues. CDR3 DNA sequence: TGTGCCAGCAGTAAAAGACAGGGTCCCTACAATGAGCAGTTCTTC. This encodes CASSKRQGPYNEQFF.

CDR3 in DNA: TGTGCCAGCAGCTTCGGGCGCGGGAGTGCCGAGCAGTACTTC. Translating gives CASSFGRGSAEQYF. The chain couples TRBV2 to TRBJ2-7, with TRBD2 matching over 7 bases. Trimming took 6 bases from V and 6 from J; bases not matched to a gene: 11. The length of the CDR3 is 14 residues. Per germline, CDR1 SNHLY and CDR2 FYNNEI.

This clonotype was seen a handful of times. Possible read error: a much larger clone is one base away. V gene TRBV6-6 combines with J gene TRBJ2-7; 7 positions match TRBD1. The CDR3 sequence is 15 residues long. Germline-derived CDR1 and CDR2 are MNHNY and SVGAGI (reference sequence). CDR3 sequence: CASSQGTARSREQHF. The DNA of the CDR3 is TGTGCCAGCAGTCAAGGGACAGCCCGTTCTAGGGAGCAGCACTTC.

This clonotype was counted many times. This may come from a read error, since a much larger clone is one base off. CDR3 DNA: TGTGCCAGCAGCTTGAGACAGGGCCTAAACACTGAAACTTTCTTT. Its protein product is CASSLRQGLNTETFF. The chain has TRBV11-2 and TRBJ1-1, with TRBD1 identical over 7 bases. Germline CDR1 SGHAT, CDR2 FQNNGV. This CDR3 spans 15 amino acids.

As for this clonotype: Compared with germline, one end of the junction differs, possibly owing to a read error. This chain uses TRBV29-1 with TRBJ2-1, with D perhaps assigned TRBD1 or TRBD2 (6 bases each). This CDR3 has 13 amino acids. Looked up from germline, CDR1 is SQVTM and CDR2 is ANQGSEA. The CDR3 loop reads CSVSTIGGGEQLF. The CDR3 region has the DNA TGCAGCGTTTCTACTATCGGGGGCGGTGAGCAGTTATTC.

This clonotype was seen a handful of times. The rearrangement links TRBV7-8 to TRBJ2-2; D is possibly TRBD1 (5 bases). V lost 5 bases to trimming and J lost 2 bases, with 15 bases between them. CDR3 length: 16 residues. The germline V gene encodes CDR1 SGHVS and CDR2 FQNEAQ. In nucleotides, the CDR3 is TGTGCCAGCAGCCACGTAACAGGCCTCAACACCGGGGAGCTGTTTTTT. Its protein is CASSHVTGLNTGELFF.

Worth noting for this clonotype: With a much larger clone just one base away, this may be a read error. The chain joins TRBV11-2 to TRBJ2-3, with 10 bases that match TRBD2. Per the germline V gene, CDR1 is SGHAT and CDR2 is FQNNGV. This CDR3 spans 21 amino acids. With V trimmed by 1 base and J by 4 bases, 20 bases remained unmatched. The CDR3 coding sequence is TGTGCCAGCAGCTTAGTCCTCGGGGCTAGCGGGGGCCTCTCTAAAGCAGATACGCAGTATTTT. Protein: CASSLVLGASGGLSKADTQYF.

Details on this clonotype: A read error may be the cause here, since a much bigger clone is one base away. This rearrangement joins TRBV6-6 to TRBJ1-5; D gene ambiguous. The CDR3 spans 14 residues. V was shortened by 2 bases and J by 0 bases, with 5 bases between the two germline ends. Germline loops: CDR1 MNHNY, CDR2 SVGAGI (reference sequence). This CDR3 is CASSYKDSNQPQHF. The CDR3 DNA follows: TGTGCCAGCAGTTACAAAGATAGCAATCAGCCCCAGCATTTT.